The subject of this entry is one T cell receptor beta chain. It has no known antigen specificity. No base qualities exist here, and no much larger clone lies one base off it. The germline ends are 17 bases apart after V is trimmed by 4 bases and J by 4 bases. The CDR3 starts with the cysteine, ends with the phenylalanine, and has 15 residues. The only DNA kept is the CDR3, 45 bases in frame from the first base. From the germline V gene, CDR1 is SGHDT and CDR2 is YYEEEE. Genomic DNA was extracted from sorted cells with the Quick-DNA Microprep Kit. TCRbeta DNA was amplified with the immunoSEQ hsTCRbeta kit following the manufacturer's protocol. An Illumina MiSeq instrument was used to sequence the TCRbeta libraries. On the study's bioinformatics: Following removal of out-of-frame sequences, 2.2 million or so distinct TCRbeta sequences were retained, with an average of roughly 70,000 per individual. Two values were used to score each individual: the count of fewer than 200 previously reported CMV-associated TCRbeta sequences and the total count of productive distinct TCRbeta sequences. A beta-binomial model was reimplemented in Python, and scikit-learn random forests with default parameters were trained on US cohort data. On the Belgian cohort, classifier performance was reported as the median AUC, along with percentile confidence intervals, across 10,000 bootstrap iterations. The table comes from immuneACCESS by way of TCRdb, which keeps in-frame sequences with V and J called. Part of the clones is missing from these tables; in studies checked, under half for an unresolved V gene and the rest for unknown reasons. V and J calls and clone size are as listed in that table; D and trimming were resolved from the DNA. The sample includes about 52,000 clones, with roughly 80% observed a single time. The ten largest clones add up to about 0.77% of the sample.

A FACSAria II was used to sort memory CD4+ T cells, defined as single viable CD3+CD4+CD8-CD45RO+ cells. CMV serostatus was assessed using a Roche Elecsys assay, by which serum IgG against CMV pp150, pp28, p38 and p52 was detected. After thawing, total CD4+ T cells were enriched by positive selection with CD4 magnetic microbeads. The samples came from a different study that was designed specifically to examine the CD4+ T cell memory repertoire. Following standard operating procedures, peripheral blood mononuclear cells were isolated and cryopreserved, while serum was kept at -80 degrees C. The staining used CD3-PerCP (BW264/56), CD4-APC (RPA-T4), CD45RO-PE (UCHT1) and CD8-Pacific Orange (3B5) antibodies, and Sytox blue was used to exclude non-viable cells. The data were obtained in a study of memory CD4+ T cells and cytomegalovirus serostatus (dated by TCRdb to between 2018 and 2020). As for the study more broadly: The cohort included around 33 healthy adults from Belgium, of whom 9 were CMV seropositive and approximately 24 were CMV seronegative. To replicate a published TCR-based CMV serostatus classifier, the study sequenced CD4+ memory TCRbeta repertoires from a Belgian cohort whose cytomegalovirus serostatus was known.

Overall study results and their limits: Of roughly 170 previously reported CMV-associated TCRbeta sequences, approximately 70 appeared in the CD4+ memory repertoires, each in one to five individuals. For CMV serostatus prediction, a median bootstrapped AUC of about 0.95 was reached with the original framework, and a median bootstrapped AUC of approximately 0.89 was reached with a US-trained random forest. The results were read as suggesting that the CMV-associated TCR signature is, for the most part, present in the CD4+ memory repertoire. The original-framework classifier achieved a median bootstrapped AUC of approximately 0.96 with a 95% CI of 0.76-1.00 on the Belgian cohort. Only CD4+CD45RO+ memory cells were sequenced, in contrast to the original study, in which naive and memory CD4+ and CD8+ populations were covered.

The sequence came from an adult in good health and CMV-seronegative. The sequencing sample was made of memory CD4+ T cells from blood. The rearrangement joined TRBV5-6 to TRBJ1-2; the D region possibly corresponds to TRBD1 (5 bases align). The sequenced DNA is TGTGCCAGCAGCCCGGACCAGGGCGGAACCTATGGCTACACCTTC. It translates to CASSPDQGGTYGYTF.